The 18 T cell receptor beta chains below were found in one sample sequenced in a study of blood T cell repertoires in COVID-19. Only in-frame clones appear in the TCRdb table, and some are missing; sequencing was by immunoSEQ multiplex PCR. The sample holds about 78,000 clones; approximately 90% are singletons and the top ten take around 5%. Sequenced sample: peripheral blood. These receptors came from a woman aged 80 or older with active or convalescent COVID-19.

This clone has just one count. The chain employs TRBV7-2 and TRBJ2-1; weak D call: TRBD2 (7 bases). Germline V gene sequence: CDR1 SGHTA, CDR2 FQGNSA. This CDR3 is 16 amino acids long. V gave up 0 bases and J gave up 2 bases, with 11 bases separating them. The CDR3 here is CASSLAGGATYNEQFF. CDR3 nucleotide sequence: TGTGCCAGCAGCTTAGCGGGGGGGGCGACCTACAATGAGCAGTTCTTC.

The chain has TRBV7-8 and TRBJ2-3, with 7 bases that match TRBD1. V was clipped by 5 bases and J by 0 bases; unmatched bases: 11. The CDR3 is made up of 17 amino acids. The germline V gene encodes CDR1 SGHVS and CDR2 FQNEAQ. The CDR3 loop is CASSNVGTAASTDTQYF. The CDR3 DNA reads TGTGCCAGCAGCAACGTAGGGACAGCGGCGAGCACAGATACGCAGTATTTT.

The rearrangement links TRBV12-3 or TRBV12-4 to TRBJ1-5; 8 positions match TRBD1. The V segment lost 6 bases and the J segment 10 bases; nucleotides outside the gene matches: 8. There are 13 residues in the CDR3. This CDR3 is CASRRTGNRPQHF. The CDR3 DNA follows: TGTGCCAGCAGGCGGACAGGGAACAGACCCCAGCATTTT.

V is TRBV20-1 and J is TRBJ2-3; the D gene is possibly TRBD2 (5 bases). V dropped 4 bases and J dropped 7 bases, with 9 bases sitting between them. The V gene's germline CDR1 is DFQATT and CDR2 SNEGSKA (reference sequence). The CDR3 contains 11 residues. In nucleotides, the CDR3 is TGCAGTGCTATACTAGGAAATACGCAGTATTTT. As protein: CSAILGNTQYF.

The chain couples TRBV28 to TRBJ1-2, with 8 bases fitting TRBD1. Germline-derived CDR1 and CDR2 are MDHEN and SYDVKM. This CDR3 contains 13 residues. J gave up 7 bases and V 6 bases, and 7 bases lay outside the gene matches. The CDR3 DNA sequence: TGTGCCAGCAGCCCCAGGGGGCAGGGTGGCTACACCTTC. Translating it yields CASSPRGQGGYTF.

The chain is built from TRBV28 and TRBJ1-3; TRBD1 agrees at 8 bases. This CDR3 spans 15 amino acids. Germline V lookup: CDR1 MDHEN, CDR2 SYDVKM. Trimming took 5 bases from V and 4 from J; bases not matched to a gene: 7. The CDR3 loop is CASSEGRDRGNTIYF. The CDR3 DNA is TGTGCCAGCAGTGAGGGCCGGGACAGGGGAAACACCATATATTTT.

In nucleotides, the CDR3 is TGTGCCAGCAGCATCGGACTAGCTGTCTACAATGAGCAGTTCTTC. Protein sequence: CASSIGLAVYNEQFF. The chain is built from TRBV5-5 and TRBJ2-1; 8 nucleotides align to TRBD2. After removal of 4 bases from V and 3 bases from J, the junction contained 6 bases not matched to a gene. Germline V CDR1 and CDR2: SGHKS, YYEKEE (reference sequence). CDR3 length equals 15 residues. The full variable domain, in which reference TRBV5-5 and TRBJ2-1 provide the parts outside the CDR3, is DAGVTQSPTHLIKTRGQQVTLRCSPISGHKSVSWYQQVLGQGPQFIFQYYEKEERGRGNFPDRFSARQFPNYSSELNVNALLLGDSALYLCASSIGLAVYNEQFFGPGTRLTVL.

The chain is built from TRBV2 and TRBJ2-3; TRBD2 aligns across 8 bases. The V segment lost 3 bases and the J segment 0 bases; nucleotides outside the gene matches: 11. CDR1 and CDR2 from the germline V gene are SNHLY and FYNNEI. The CDR3 covers 18 residues. CDR3 residues: CASSDNPGGTASTDTQYF. The CDR3 bases are TGTGCCAGCAGTGATAACCCGGGGGGGACTGCTAGCACAGATACGCAGTATTTT.

Here the CDR3 reads CASSGEEKLFF. DNA for the CDR3: TGTGCCAGTAGCGGTGAGGAAAAACTGTTTTTT. The chain employs TRBV19 and TRBJ1-4; no definite D call. Trimming removed 6 bases from V and 8 bases from J, with 7 bases in between. This CDR3 spans 11 amino acids. Germline lookup yields CDR1 LNHDA and CDR2 SQIVND (reference sequence). The whole variable domain, remainder taken from reference TRBV19 and TRBJ1-4, is DGGITQSPKYLFRKEGQNVTLSCEQNLNHDAMYWYRQDPGQGLRLIYYSQIVNDFQKGDIAEGYSVSREKKESFPLTVTSAQKNPTAFYLCASSGEEKLFFGSGTQLSVL.

The rearrangement uses TRBV24-1 and TRBJ2-3, with 11 bases lining up with TRBD2. Germline V gene sequence: CDR1 KGHDR, CDR2 SFDVKD. V was pared by 4 bases and J by 1 base, with 6 bases of the junction left unmatched. The CDR3 runs 17 residues. Here the CDR3 DNA reads TGTGCCACCAGTGACCCCGGGACTAGCGGAGGCACAGATACGCAGTATTTT. This gives the protein CATSDPGTSGGTDTQYF.

This chain links TRBV7-8 with TRBJ2-3; TRBD1 agrees at 7 bases. The CDR3 has 15 amino acids. J was trimmed by 2 bases and V by 5 bases; bases with no gene match: 7. Germline loops: CDR1 SGHVS, CDR2 FQNEAQ. The DNA of the CDR3 is TGTGCCAGCAGCCCAGAGACAGGGAACACAGATACGCAGTATTTT. This encodes CASSPETGNTDTQYF. The full variable domain, its missing parts supplied by reference TRBV7-8 and TRBJ2-3, is GAGVSQSPRYKVAKRGQDVALRCDPISGHVSLFWYQQALGQGPEFLTYFQNEAQLDKSGLPSDRFFAERPEGSVSTLKIQRTQQEDSAVYLCASSPETGNTDTQYFGPGTRLTVL.

This sequence joins TRBV6-2 or TRBV6-3 and TRBJ1-6; 8 bases align to TRBD1. CDR3 length: 14 amino acids. The V segment lost 5 bases and the J segment 9 bases; nucleotides outside the gene matches: 6. Germline values: CDR1 MNHEY, CDR2 SVGEGT. The CDR3 bases are TGTGCCAGCAGTCCAGGGGGCTTCGGTTCACCCCTCCACTTT. This sequence encodes CASSPGGFGSPLHF.

The chain carries TRBV7-8 and TRBJ2-5, with a tentative D call TRBD2 (6 bases). Germline V gene lookup returns CDR1 SGHVS and CDR2 FQNEAQ. With 5 bases removed from V and 3 bases from J, the gap between germline ends came to 10 bases. The CDR3 contains 13 residues. The CDR3 is CASSPLAEETQYF. For the CDR3, the DNA is TGTGCCAGCAGCCCCTTAGCGGAAGAGACCCAGTACTTC.

V and J are TRBV3-1 (or the pseudogene TRBV3-2) and TRBJ1-1, with D uncertain. The germline V gene has CDR1 LGHDT and CDR2 YNNKEL (reference sequence). The V and J ends lost 1 base and 7 bases respectively, with 4 bases between them. This CDR3 region has 11 residues. CDR3 amino acids: CASSQGGEAFF. As DNA, the CDR3 is TGTGCCAGCAGCCAAGGAGGTGAAGCTTTCTTT.

J is TRBJ1-1 and V is TRBV6-5, with 8 bases matching TRBD1. There are 13 residues in the CDR3. The V gene's germline CDR1 is MNHEY and CDR2 SVGAGI. Germline trimming cut 5 bases from V and 3 bases from J; bases unmatched to any gene: 2. This CDR3 is CASSQDRDTEAFF. The CDR3, as DNA: TGTGCCAGCAGTCAGGACAGGGACACTGAAGCTTTCTTT.

The gene calls are TRBV27 and TRBJ1-5; D is possibly TRBD1 (5 bases). CDR3 length: 13 residues. The germline V and J ends were trimmed by 2 bases and 7 bases, with 9 bases remaining between them. CDR1 is MNHEY and CDR2 is SMNVEV in the germline V gene (reference sequence). The CDR3 is CASSLQGIQPQHF. CDR3 DNA sequence: TGTGCCAGCAGTTTACAGGGAATCCAGCCCCAGCATTTT.

The rearrangement uses TRBV27 and TRBJ2-1, with TRBD1 matching over 11 bases. Trimming removed 3 bases from V and 6 bases from J; junction bases left unmatched: 4. From germline, CDR1 is MNHEY and CDR2 SMNVEV (reference sequence). This CDR3 comprises 15 residues. CDR3 sequence: CASSLGTGGINEQFF. In DNA, the CDR3 is TGTGCCAGCAGTTTGGGGACAGGGGGTATCAATGAGCAGTTCTTC.

In DNA, the CDR3 is TGTGCCAGCAGAAGGGACACTTGGAACACCGGGGAGCTGTTTTTT. Its protein is CASRRDTWNTGELFF. The chain has TRBV2 and TRBJ2-2; tentative D call: TRBD1 (6 bases). The germline CDR1 and CDR2 sequences are SNHLY and FYNNEI. Trimming took off 6 bases at V and 1 base at J, with 12 bases between the two ends. This CDR3 is 15 amino acids long.